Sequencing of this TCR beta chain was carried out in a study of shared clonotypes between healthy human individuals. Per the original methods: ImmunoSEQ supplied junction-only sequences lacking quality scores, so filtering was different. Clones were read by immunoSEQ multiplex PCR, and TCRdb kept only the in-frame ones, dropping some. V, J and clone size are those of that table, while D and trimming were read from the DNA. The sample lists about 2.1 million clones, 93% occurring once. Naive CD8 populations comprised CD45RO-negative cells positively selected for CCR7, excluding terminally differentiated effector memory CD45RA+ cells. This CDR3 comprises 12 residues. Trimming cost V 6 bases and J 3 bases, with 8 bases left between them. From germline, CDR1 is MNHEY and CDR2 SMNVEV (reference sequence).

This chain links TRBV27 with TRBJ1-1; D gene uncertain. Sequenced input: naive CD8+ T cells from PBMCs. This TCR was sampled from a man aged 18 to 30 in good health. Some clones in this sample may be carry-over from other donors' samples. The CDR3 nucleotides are TGTGCCAGCAGAACAAGGGACACTGAAGCTTTCTTT. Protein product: CASRTRDTEAFF.